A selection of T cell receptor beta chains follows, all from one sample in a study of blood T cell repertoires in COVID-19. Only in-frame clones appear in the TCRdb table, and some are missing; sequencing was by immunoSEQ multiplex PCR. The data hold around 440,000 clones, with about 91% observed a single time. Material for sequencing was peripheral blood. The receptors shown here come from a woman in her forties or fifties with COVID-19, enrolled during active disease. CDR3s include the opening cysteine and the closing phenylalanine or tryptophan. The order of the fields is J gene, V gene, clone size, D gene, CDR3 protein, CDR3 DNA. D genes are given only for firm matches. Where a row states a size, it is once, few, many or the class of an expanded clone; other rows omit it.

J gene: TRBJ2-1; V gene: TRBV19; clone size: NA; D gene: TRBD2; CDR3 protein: CASSVGLAMDNEQFF; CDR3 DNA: TGTGCCAGTAGTGTTGGACTAGCGATGGACAATGAGCAGTTCTTC
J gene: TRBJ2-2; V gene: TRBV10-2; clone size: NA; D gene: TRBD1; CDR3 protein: CASSVPGGGHGELFF; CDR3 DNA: TGCGCCAGCAGCGTACCAGGGGGCGGTCACGGGGAGCTGTTTTTT
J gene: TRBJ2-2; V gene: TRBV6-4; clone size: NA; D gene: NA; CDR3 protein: CASSDPYTGELFF; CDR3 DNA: TGTGCCAGCAGTGACCCTTATACCGGGGAGCTGTTTTTT
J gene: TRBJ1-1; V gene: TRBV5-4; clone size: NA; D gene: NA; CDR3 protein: CASSLARGSLNTEAFF; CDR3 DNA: TGTGCCAGCAGCTTGGCCAGGGGAAGTCTGAACACTGAAGCTTTCTTT
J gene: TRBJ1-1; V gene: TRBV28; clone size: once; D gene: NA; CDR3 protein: CASRGGEENTEAFF; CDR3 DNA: TGTGCCAGCAGGGGAGGGGAAGAGAACACTGAAGCTTTCTTT
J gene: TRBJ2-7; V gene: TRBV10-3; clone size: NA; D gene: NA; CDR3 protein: CAISEQGVERSEQYF; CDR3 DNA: TGTGCCATCAGTGAACAGGGCGTTGAACGCTCCGAGCAGTACTTC
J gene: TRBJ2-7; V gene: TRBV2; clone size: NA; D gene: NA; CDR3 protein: CASTSGGREQYF; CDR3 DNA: TGTGCCAGCACCTCCGGGGGAAGGGAGCAGTACTTC
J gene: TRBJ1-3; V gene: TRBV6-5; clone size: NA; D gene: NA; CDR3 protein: CASSPRVSSGNTIYF; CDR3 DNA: TGTGCCAGCAGTCCTCGTGTCAGCTCTGGAAACACCATATATTTT
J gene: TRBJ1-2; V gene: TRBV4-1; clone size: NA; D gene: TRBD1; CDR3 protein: CASSQGRGLYGYTF; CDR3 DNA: TGCGCCAGCAGCCAGGGCAGGGGGTTATATGGCTACACCTTC
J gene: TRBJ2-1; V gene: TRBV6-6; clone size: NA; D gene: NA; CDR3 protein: CATSLLGGDYNEQFF; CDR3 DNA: TGTGCCACCTCACTCTTAGGGGGGGACTACAATGAGCAGTTCTTC
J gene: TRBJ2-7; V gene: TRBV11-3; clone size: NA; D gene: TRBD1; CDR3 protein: CASSRRTGNGEQYF; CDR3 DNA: TGTGCCAGCAGTCGGCGGACAGGGAACGGCGAGCAGTACTTC
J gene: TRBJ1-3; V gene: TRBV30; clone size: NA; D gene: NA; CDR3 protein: CAWSVGASGPGNTIYF; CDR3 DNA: TGTGCCTGGAGTGTGGGGGCCTCCGGGCCTGGAAACACCATATATTTT
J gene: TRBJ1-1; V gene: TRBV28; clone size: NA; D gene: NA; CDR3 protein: CASSSPVYEAFF; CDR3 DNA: TGTGCCAGCAGTTCCCCGGTTTATGAAGCTTTCTTT
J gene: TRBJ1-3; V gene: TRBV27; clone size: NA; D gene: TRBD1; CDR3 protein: CASSPVTGGADLLENTIYF; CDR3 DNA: TGTGCCAGCAGTCCAGTTACAGGGGGCGCCGATCTACTCGAAAACACCATATATTTT
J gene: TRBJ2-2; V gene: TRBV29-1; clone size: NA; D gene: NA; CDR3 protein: CSVVLWSGTGELFF; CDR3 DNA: TGCAGCGTTGTTCTATGGTCGGGCACCGGGGAGCTGTTTTTT
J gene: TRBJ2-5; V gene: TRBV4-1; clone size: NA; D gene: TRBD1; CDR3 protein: CASSHSLGQGEGTQYF; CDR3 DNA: TGCGCCAGCAGCCACTCTTTGGGACAGGGTGAAGGGACCCAGTACTTC
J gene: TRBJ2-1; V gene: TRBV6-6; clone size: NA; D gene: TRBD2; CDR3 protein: CASSYSASGGAGEQFF; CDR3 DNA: TGTGCCAGCAGTTACTCGGCTAGCGGGGGGGCGGGTGAGCAGTTCTTC